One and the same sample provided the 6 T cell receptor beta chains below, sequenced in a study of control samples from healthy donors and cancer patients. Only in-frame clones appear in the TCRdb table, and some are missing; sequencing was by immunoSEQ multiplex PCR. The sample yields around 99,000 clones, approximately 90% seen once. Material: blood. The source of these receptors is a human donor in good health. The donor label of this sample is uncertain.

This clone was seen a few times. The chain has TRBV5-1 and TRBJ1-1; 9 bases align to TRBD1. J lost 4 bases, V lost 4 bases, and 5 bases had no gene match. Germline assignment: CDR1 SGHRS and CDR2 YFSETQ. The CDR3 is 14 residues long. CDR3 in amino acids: CASSGDREGTEAFF. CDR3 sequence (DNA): TGCGCCAGCAGCGGGGACAGGGAGGGCACTGAAGCTTTCTTT.

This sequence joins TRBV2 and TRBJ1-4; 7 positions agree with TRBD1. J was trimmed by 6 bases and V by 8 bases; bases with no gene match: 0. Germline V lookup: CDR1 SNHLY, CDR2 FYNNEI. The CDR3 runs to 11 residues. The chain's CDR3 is CASGTDEKLFF. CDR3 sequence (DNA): TGTGCCAGCGGGACAGATGAAAAACTGTTTTTT. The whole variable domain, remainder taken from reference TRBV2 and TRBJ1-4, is EPEVTQTPSHQVTQMGQEVILRCVPISNHLYFYWYRQILGQKVEFLVSFYNNEISEKSEIFDDQFSVERPDGSNFTLKIRSTKLEDSAMYFCASGTDEKLFFGSGTQLSVL.

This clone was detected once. The CDR3 region has the DNA TGTGCCAGCAGGCAAGGACCCTCGCCTTATGGCTACACCTTC. This codes for CASRQGPSPYGYTF. V gene TRBV6-4 combines with J gene TRBJ1-2; D gene uncertain. Trimming took 6 bases from V and 5 from J, leaving 16 bases between them. Germline V lookup: CDR1 MRHNA, CDR2 SNTAGT. The CDR3 is 14 residues long.

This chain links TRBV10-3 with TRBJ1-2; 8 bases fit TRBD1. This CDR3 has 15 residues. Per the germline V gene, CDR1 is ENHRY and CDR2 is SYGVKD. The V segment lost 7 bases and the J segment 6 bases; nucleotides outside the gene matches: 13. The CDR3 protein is CAIMGGDRPIDGYTF. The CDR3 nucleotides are TGTGCCATCATGGGAGGGGACAGGCCGATTGATGGCTACACCTTC.

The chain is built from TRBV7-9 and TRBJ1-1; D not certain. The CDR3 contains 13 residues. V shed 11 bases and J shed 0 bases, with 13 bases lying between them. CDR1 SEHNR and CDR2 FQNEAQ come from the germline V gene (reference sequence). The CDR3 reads CAAKEGVNTEAFF. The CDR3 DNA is TGTGCCGCCAAGGAGGGAGTGAACACTGAAGCTTTCTTT.

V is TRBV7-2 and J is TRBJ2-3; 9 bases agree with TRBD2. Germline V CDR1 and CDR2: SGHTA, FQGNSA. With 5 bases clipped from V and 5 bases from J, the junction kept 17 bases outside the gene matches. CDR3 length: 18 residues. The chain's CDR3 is CASSTFSIAGARGDTQYF. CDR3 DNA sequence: TGTGCCAGCAGCACCTTTTCCATAGCGGGGGCGAGGGGAGATACGCAGTATTTT.